This T cell receptor (beta chain) was obtained from a study of beta chain features in type 1 diabetes. Expressed TCRB transcripts were sequenced because the entire RNA isolate underwent reverse transcription. TCRdb keeps only in-frame clones here, not all; method: immunoSEQ multiplex PCR. The sample gives roughly 250,000 clones, around 21% of which show up once; around 0.03% is in the top ten. Regarding the study as a whole: Resolution of whether HLA type affects TCRB rearrangement was not achieved here. Possibly, sequencing cDNA over-represented cells that had high TCR expression levels. Patients with Type 1 diabetes showed moderately but significantly shorter TCRB CDR3s in all four CD4+ subsets.

V lost 4 bases and J lost 0, with 21 bases in between. The CDR3 runs 17 residues. In germline, CDR1 is GTSNPN, CDR2 SVGIG (reference sequence). With respect to this clone: What it binds is unknown.

The chain couples TRBV30 to TRBJ2-5, with D possibly being TRBD1 (5 bases). The TCR originated in a woman in her thirties or forties with type 1 diabetes. The sequenced sample consisted of naive CD4+ T cells from blood. CDR3 nucleotide sequence: TGTGCCTGGACAGGGCCCGGAGAGAACTGGTACCAAGAGACCCAGTACTTC. Translating gives CAWTGPGENWYQETQYF.